The 28 T cell receptor beta chains in this list originate from one sample, sequenced in a study of healthy donors' naive CD4 and CD8 T cells. Each TCR library used 500 ng of total RNA and a linear amplification protocol. TCRdb called the reads again in MiXCR, with one record for every CDR3 protein. The data contain about 180,000 distinct CDR3 sequences, 65% to 75% of them singletons. Sequencing was carried out using naive CD4+ and CD8+ T cells sorted from blood, pooled from several donors. All receptors derive from a pool of human donors in good health; the sample pools cells from several healthy donors.

The rearrangement uses TRBV6-5 and TRBJ1-1; D is possibly TRBD1 (5 bases). This CDR3 has 15 amino acids. With 8 bases removed from V and 2 bases from J, the gap between germline ends came to 18 bases. Per germline, CDR1 MNHEY and CDR2 SVGAGI. CDR3 sequence: CASQNTLGGNTEAFF. The CDR3 DNA reads as TGTGCCAGCCAGAATACTTTGGGGGGTAACACTGAAGCTTTCTTT.

In nucleotides, the CDR3 is TGTGCCACCTCGGACAGGGGGTTCAATCAGCCCCAGCATTTT. Amino acids: CATSDRGFNQPQHF. The chain carries TRBV15 and TRBJ1-5; 10 bases map to TRBD1. CDR1 is LNHNV, CDR2 YYDKDF, per germline (reference sequence). The CDR3 is 14 residues long. J lost 3 bases, V lost 8 bases, and 4 bases had no gene match.

The V call is TRBV29-1, the J call TRBJ2-7; no clear D. Per germline, CDR1 SQVTM and CDR2 ANQGSEA. Trimming cost V 3 bases and J 1 base, with 10 bases left between them. This CDR3 region has 13 residues. CDR3 nucleotide sequence: TGCAGCGTTGATGGTATAGGGTCCTACGAGCAGTACTTC. It encodes CSVDGIGSYEQYF.

The CDR3 nucleotides are TGTGCCACCAGCAGGCCATTCGGGGACGACGAGACCCAGTACTTC. Its translation: CATSRPFGDDETQYF. V and J are TRBV15 and TRBJ2-5; D is tentatively TRBD1 or TRBD2 (5 bases each). In germline, CDR1 is LNHNV, CDR2 YYDKDF (reference sequence). Between the trimmed V and J ends, which lost 3 bases and 5 bases, there was a span of 16 bases. The CDR3 spans 15 residues.

V is TRBV27 and J is TRBJ1-5; D remains ambiguous. Germline assignment: CDR1 MNHEY and CDR2 SMNVEV (reference sequence). CDR3 length equals 15 residues. V was trimmed by 5 bases and J by 4 bases, leaving 15 bases between them. CDR3 sequence: CASSTSMVKNQPQHF. DNA of the CDR3: TGTGCCAGCAGTACCTCTATGGTGAAAAATCAGCCCCAGCATTTT.

The chain links TRBV6-5 to TRBJ2-3; TRBD1 might be the D (6 bases). The CDR3 sequence is 13 residues long. Trimming left V 4 bases short and J 4 bases short, with 9 bases between. In germline, CDR1 is MNHEY, CDR2 SVGAGI. As DNA, the CDR3 is TGTGCCAGCAGTTGGCCAGGGGCAGATACGCAGTATTTT. Translation: CASSWPGADTQYF.

J is TRBJ2-7 and V is TRBV7-2; 13 bases match TRBD2. The CDR3 is 15 amino acids. The ends lost 5 bases at V and 6 bases at J; junction bases unmatched: 7. The V gene's germline CDR1 is SGHTA and CDR2 FQGNSA. For the CDR3, the DNA is TGTGCCAGCAGCCCGGGACTAGCGGGATATGGCGAGCAGTACTTC. Its protein product is CASSPGLAGYGEQYF. Combining the CDR3 with reference TRBV7-2 and TRBJ2-7 gives the whole variable domain GAGVSQSPSNKVTEKGKDVELRCDPISGHTALYWYRQSLGQGLEFLIYFQGNSAPDKSGLPSDRFSAERTGGSVSTLTIQRTQQEDSAVYLCASSPGLAGYGEQYFGPGTRLTVT.

There are a few counts of this clonotype. This chain connects TRBV27 to TRBJ2-1, with D hard to call. The CDR3 length is 12 residues. V was trimmed by 2 bases and J by 7 bases, leaving 6 bases between them. CDR1 and CDR2 from the germline V gene are MNHEY and SMNVEV (reference sequence). The CDR3 sequence is CASSLTSNEQFF. Written as DNA, the CDR3 is TGTGCCAGCAGTTTAACGAGTAATGAGCAGTTCTTC.

The chain uses TRBV5-5 and TRBJ2-3; D call uncertain. Germline lookup yields CDR1 SGHKS and CDR2 YYEKEE (reference sequence). CDR3 length: 16 amino acids. V lost 0 bases and J 1 base, leaving 12 bases between the germline ends. The CDR3 DNA sequence: TGTGCCAGCAGCTTGGTTCGGGCAGGAGGCACAGATACGCAGTATTTT. Its translation: CASSLVRAGGTDTQYF.

This clonotype was counted only a few times. V gene TRBV5-1 combines with J gene TRBJ2-5; maybe TRBD1 (6 bases). The CDR3 is 14 residues long. Germline-derived CDR1 and CDR2 are SGHRS and YFSETQ. V was pared by 8 bases and J by 2 bases, with 16 bases between. CDR3 loop: CASTMPGQQETQYF. The CDR3 bases are TGCGCCAGTACCATGCCCGGACAGCAAGAGACCCAGTACTTC.

Here the CDR3 DNA reads TGCAGCGCCCAGGGACCAGATACGCAGTATTTT. As protein: CSAQGPDTQYF. This chain joins TRBV29-1 and TRBJ2-3; D may be TRBD1 or TRBD2 (5 bases each). The CDR3 totals 11 residues. From germline, CDR1 is SQVTM and CDR2 ANQGSEA. V lost 7 bases and J lost 4, with 9 bases in between.

The chain employs TRBV19 and TRBJ1-1, with a possible D match to TRBD1 (5 bases). CDR1 is LNHDA and CDR2 is SQIVND in the germline V gene (reference sequence). V lost 5 bases, J lost 4 bases, and 14 bases lay in between. CDR3 length: 14 residues. CDR3 sequence: CASSPRGRGTEAFF. Written as DNA, the CDR3 is TGTGCCAGTAGTCCTCGGGGCCGCGGCACTGAAGCTTTCTTT.

This clonotype was recorded only once. This rearrangement joins TRBV18 to TRBJ1-4; no clear D. Germline loops: CDR1 KGHSH, CDR2 LQKENI. CDR3 size: 13 residues. Trimming shortened V by 3 bases and J by 8 bases, and 10 bases separated the two germline ends. The DNA of the CDR3 is TGTGCCAGCTCACCCCCCATGGTCGAAAAACTGTTTTTT. This gives the protein CASSPPMVEKLFF.

The V and J genes are TRBV30 and TRBJ1-2; D unclear. CDR1 is GTSNPN and CDR2 is SVGIG in the germline V gene (reference sequence). V gave up 1 base and J gave up 3 bases, with 9 bases separating them. The CDR3 sequence is 13 residues long. The CDR3 DNA is TGTGCCTGGAGTGATTCGCAGGACTATGGCTACACCTTC. Translated, it gives CAWSDSQDYGYTF.

This sequence joins TRBV11-3 and TRBJ2-1; 10 bases match TRBD2. Trimming cost V 2 bases and J 12 bases; bases outside gene matches: 13. The CDR3 has 16 residues. Per germline, CDR1 SGHNT and CDR2 YENEEA. The CDR3 nucleotides are TGTGCCAGCAGCTTAACCATCGGACTAGCGGTAACTGTGCAGTTCTTC. As protein: CASSLTIGLAVTVQFF. Based on the CDR3 plus reference TRBV11-3 and TRBJ2-1, the full variable domain is EAGVVQSPRYKIIEKKQPVAFWCNPISGHNTLYWYLQNLGQGPELLIRYENEEAVDDSQLPKDRFSAERLKGVDSTLKIQPAELGDSAVYLCASSLTIGLAVTVQFFGPGTRLTVL.

The CDR3 DNA reads TGTGCCATCAGCGATACCTACGAGCAGTACTTC. Its protein is CAISDTYEQYF. The V and J genes are TRBV10-3 and TRBJ2-7; no clear D gene. Germline V lookup: CDR1 ENHRY, CDR2 SYGVKD. The CDR3 length is 11 residues. V was pared by 6 bases and J by 2 bases, with 5 bases between.

The sample holds a few counts of this clonotype. The rearrangement uses TRBV27 and TRBJ2-7; TRBD1 matches at 7 bases. CDR1 and CDR2 from the germline V gene are MNHEY and SMNVEV (reference sequence). This CDR3 contains 15 residues. Trimming cost V 5 bases and J 5 bases; bases outside gene matches: 12. The CDR3 here is CASSHRGAEFHEQYF. CDR3 in DNA: TGTGCCAGCAGTCACAGGGGAGCGGAGTTTCACGAGCAGTACTTC.

J is TRBJ2-4 and V is TRBV5-1, with D perhaps TRBD1 (7 bases). V lost 4 bases and J lost 6, with 20 bases in between. Germline CDR1 and CDR2: SGHRS and YFSETQ. This CDR3 comprises 16 residues. CDR3 coding DNA: TGCGCCAGCAGCCCCAGCTCGGACAGGCGGGGAAACATTCAGTACTTC. Encoded protein: CASSPSSDRRGNIQYF.

The chain employs TRBV30 and TRBJ2-1; D is undetermined. Germline V gene lookup returns CDR1 GTSNPN and CDR2 SVGIG (reference sequence). This CDR3 comprises 14 residues. Trimming shortened V by 3 bases and J by 5 bases, and 14 bases separated the two germline ends. CDR3 bases: TGTGCCTGGAGACAGCTAACTTCGAACAATGAGCAGTTCTTC. Protein: CAWRQLTSNNEQFF.

The chain carries TRBV29-1 and TRBJ1-2; D is uncertain. Trimming removed 2 bases at V and 4 bases at J, with 8 bases between. The CDR3 is 12 amino acids. Germline assignment: CDR1 SQVTM and CDR2 ANQGSEA. The CDR3 region has the DNA TGCAGCGTTGAACAGGAGGGCTATGGCTACACCTTC. It is translated as CSVEQEGYGYTF.

This clonotype was observed a single time. This chain uses TRBV12-3 or TRBV12-4 with TRBJ2-2; possible D gene TRBD2, 6 bases. This CDR3 has 17 residues. Trimming left V 5 bases short and J 3 bases short, with 19 bases between. The CDR3 region is CASSDRKRGRDTGELFF. The CDR3 DNA reads as TGTGCCAGCAGTGATAGAAAACGGGGGAGAGACACCGGGGAGCTGTTTTTT.

The chain is built from TRBV29-1 and TRBJ2-7, with TRBD2 identical over 12 bases. The CDR3 loop spans 14 amino acids. Germline CDR1 SQVTM, CDR2 ANQGSEA. After removal of 4 bases from V and 1 base from J, the junction contained 2 bases not matched to a gene. The CDR3 DNA is TGCAGCGTTGCGACTAGCGGGGGATCCTACGAGCAGTACTTC. This codes for CSVATSGGSYEQYF.

The count of this clonotype is one. DNA for the CDR3: TGTGCCAGTAGTATTTCTCCAAGCTCCTACAATGAGCAGTTCTTC. Its translation is CASSISPSSYNEQFF. The rearrangement joins TRBV19 to TRBJ2-1; D gene ambiguous. Trimming left V 3 bases short and J 0 bases short, with 9 bases between. The CDR3 has 15 amino acids. Germline CDR1 and CDR2: LNHDA and SQIVND (reference sequence).

The V call is TRBV29-1, the J call TRBJ2-5, with 10 bases matching TRBD1. J was trimmed by 4 bases and V by 6 bases; bases with no gene match: 17. The CDR3 consists of 17 residues. Per the germline V gene, CDR1 is SQVTM and CDR2 is ANQGSEA. The CDR3 here is CSVLPGQGRSTAETQYF. CDR3 bases: TGCAGCGTACTCCCGGGACAGGGGAGGTCTACGGCAGAGACCCAGTACTTC. The variable domain in full, with the rest retrieved from reference TRBV29-1 and TRBJ2-5, is SAVISQKPSRDICQRGTSLTIQCQVDSQVTMMFWYRQQPGQSLTLIATANQGSEATYESGFVIDKFPISRPNLTFSTLTVSNMSPEDSSIYLCSVLPGQGRSTAETQYFGPGTRLLVL.

This clonotype was seen only a few times. The CDR3 sequence is CASSYYGANYGYTF. CDR3 coding DNA: TGTGCCAGCAGTTACTACGGGGCTAACTATGGCTACACCTTC. The chain couples TRBV6-5 to TRBJ1-2; no definite D call. The CDR3 runs 14 residues. Germline values: CDR1 MNHEY, CDR2 SVGAGI. Trimming cost V 1 base and J 0 bases, with 6 bases left between them.

This clonotype occurred a few times. The chain joins TRBV30 to TRBJ2-7; TRBD1 or TRBD2 may be the D gene (6 bases each). CDR1 is GTSNPN and CDR2 is SVGIG in the germline V gene (reference sequence). This CDR3 contains 15 residues. V was clipped by 1 base and J by 1 base, with 14 bases between them. This chain's CDR3 is CAWSGGGLGSYEQYF. The CDR3 nucleotides read TGTGCCTGGAGTGGTGGGGGGCTAGGGTCCTACGAGCAGTACTTC.

The chain carries TRBV6-6 and TRBJ2-1, with D maybe TRBD1 (6 bases). Germline values: CDR1 MNHNY, CDR2 SVGAGI (reference sequence). Between the trimmed V and J ends, which lost 2 bases and 9 bases, there was a span of 17 bases. This CDR3 region has 15 residues. The CDR3: CASSYPGASGGEQFF. The CDR3 DNA reads as TGTGCCAGCAGTTACCCAGGGGCCAGTGGAGGTGAGCAGTTCTTC.

This rearrangement joins TRBV27 to TRBJ2-7; TRBD2 aligns across 13 bases. V was clipped by 3 bases and J by 5 bases; unmatched bases: 1. Germline V gene data show CDR1 as MNHEY and CDR2 as SMNVEV (reference sequence). The CDR3 totals 14 residues. CDR3 residues: CASSFGLAGDEQYF. Written as DNA, the CDR3 is TGTGCCAGCAGTTTTGGACTAGCGGGAGACGAGCAGTACTTC.